This T cell receptor beta chain originates from a study of early T cells in non-severe SARS-CoV-2 infection. TCRdb reprocessed the 5' RACE reads with MiXCR, giving one entry per CDR3 protein. This sample yields under 95,000 distinct CDR3 sequences, of which 9.5% to 15% are seen a single time; approximately 5% belongs to the top ten. CDR1 and CDR2 (germline): MNHEY, SVGAGI. This CDR3 is built from 13 residues. V lost 2 bases and J lost 11, with 15 bases in between. The receptor was derived from an adult who was a healthcare worker with PCR-confirmed SARS-CoV-2 infection or an uninfected control (not recorded which). The gene calls are TRBV6-5 and TRBJ1-1; D perhaps matches TRBD1 (5 bases). The sample was whole blood. In DNA form, the CDR3 reads TGTGCCAGCAGTTACGTCCAGGGTCGAGGGGCTTTCTTT. This gives the protein CASSYVQGRGAFF.